The rows below give T cell receptor beta chains drawn from one sample of a study of response to subunit inactivated influenza vaccine. TCRdb re-called the RT-PCR reads with MiXCR, one entry per CDR3 protein. Of 600,000 to 850,000 distinct CDR3 sequences in the sample, 14% are singletons; the top ten hold about 7.4%. The sample consisted of PBMCs from blood, taken less than 15 days before vaccination. Receptors originate from a man between 45 and 60 years old who received an inactivated influenza vaccine. CDR3s include the opening cysteine and the closing phenylalanine or tryptophan. Fields, in order: D gene, clone size, J gene, V gene, CDR3 protein, CDR3 DNA. D genes are given only for firm matches. The size of a clone is reported for some rows only, either as once, few or many, or as a class for expanded clones.

>NA|NA|TRBJ2-7|TRBV5-1
CASSTTERSYEQYF
TGCGCCAGCAGCACAACAGAAAGAAGCTACGAGCAGTACTTC
>TRBD2|NA|TRBJ2-5|TRBV20-1
CSARLLGVAGGEETQYF
TGCAGTGCTAGACTCCTCGGGGTAGCGGGAGGAGAAGAGACCCAGTACTTC
>NA|NA|TRBJ2-3|TRBV5-6
CASSLASEGATDTQYF
TGTGCCAGCAGCTTGGCCTCGGAGGGGGCAACAGATACGCAGTATTTT
>TRBD2|NA|TRBJ2-7|TRBV9
CASSVAGTREYEQYF
TGTGCCAGCAGCGTGGCCGGGACTAGGGAGTACGAGCAGTACTTC
>TRBD1|few|TRBJ2-1|TRBV20-1
CSARDPDRVGEQFF
TGCAGTGCTAGAGATCCCGACAGGGTCGGTGAGCAGTTCTTC
>NA|NA|TRBJ2-1|TRBV6-6
CASRGAEQFF
TGTGCCAGCCGAGGGGCCGAGCAGTTCTTC
>NA|NA|TRBJ2-7|TRBV3-1
CASSRYEFQEQYF
TGTGCCAGCAGCCGTTATGAATTCCAGGAGCAGTACTTC
>TRBD1|few|TRBJ2-3|TRBV28
CASPSRTGNRSDTQYF
TGTGCCAGCCCCTCTAGGACAGGGAATCGGTCAGATACGCAGTATTTT
>NA|few|TRBJ1-4|TRBV3-1
CASSQDRGPEKLFF
TGTGCCAGCAGCCAAGATAGGGGACCCGAAAAACTGTTTTTT
>TRBD2|NA|TRBJ2-1|TRBV5-4
CASSLRSSGGSEQFF
TGTGCCAGCAGCTTGAGGTCTAGCGGGGGGAGTGAGCAGTTCTTC
>NA|NA|TRBJ2-5|TRBV28
CASSLGNRALQETQYF
TGTGCCAGCAGTTTAGGGAACAGGGCCCTCCAAGAGACCCAGTACTTC
>TRBD2|NA|TRBJ2-5|TRBV11-2
CASSLAGLANQETQYF
TGTGCCAGCAGCTTAGCGGGACTAGCGAACCAAGAGACCCAGTACTTC
>TRBD2|many|TRBJ2-1|TRBV10-3
CAISETSGDPEQFF
TGTGCCATCAGTGAGACTAGCGGGGACCCAGAGCAGTTCTTC
>NA|once|TRBJ2-7|TRBV2
CASMRTAYEQYF
TGTGCCAGCATGAGGACAGCCTACGAGCAGTACTTC
>NA|NA|TRBJ2-1|TRBV30
CAWSSGAVDQFF
TGTGCCTGGAGTTCAGGGGCGGTAGATCAGTTCTTC
>NA|few|TRBJ2-7|TRBV25-1
CASRDIHPYEQYF
TGTGCCAGCAGAGATATCCACCCCTACGAGCAGTACTTC
>NA|NA|TRBJ1-2|TRBV9
CASSVDMPRGNGGYTF
TGTGCCAGCAGCGTAGATATGCCACGGGGTAACGGGGGCTACACCTTC
>TRBD2|NA|TRBJ2-3|TRBV7-3
CASSLRSGSRDTQYF
TGTGCCAGCAGCTTACGTAGCGGGAGTAGGGATACGCAGTATTTT
>NA|NA|TRBJ2-2|TRBV7-7
CASSPNGGLNTGELFF
TGTGCCAGCAGCCCCAATGGGGGACTGAACACCGGGGAGCTGTTTTTT
>NA|few|TRBJ2-3|TRBV7-9
CASSFPFPRSDTQYF
TGTGCCAGCAGCTTCCCCTTTCCCCGGTCAGATACGCAGTATTTT
>NA|few|TRBJ2-5|TRBV15
CATSRDTLQETQYF
TGTGCCACCAGCCGTGACACCCTTCAAGAGACCCAGTACTTC
>NA|NA|TRBJ1-5|TRBV7-9
CASSFDGNNQPQHF
TGTGCCAGCAGCTTTGACGGGAACAATCAGCCCCAGCATTTT
>TRBD2|few|TRBJ2-1|TRBV14
CASGNLAGGFYEQFF
TGTGCCAGCGGAAACCTAGCGGGAGGCTTCTATGAGCAGTTCTTC
>NA|once|TRBJ2-1|TRBV15
CATSRAATASYNEQFF
TGTGCCACCAGCCGAGCGGCCACCGCTTCCTACAATGAGCAGTTCTTC